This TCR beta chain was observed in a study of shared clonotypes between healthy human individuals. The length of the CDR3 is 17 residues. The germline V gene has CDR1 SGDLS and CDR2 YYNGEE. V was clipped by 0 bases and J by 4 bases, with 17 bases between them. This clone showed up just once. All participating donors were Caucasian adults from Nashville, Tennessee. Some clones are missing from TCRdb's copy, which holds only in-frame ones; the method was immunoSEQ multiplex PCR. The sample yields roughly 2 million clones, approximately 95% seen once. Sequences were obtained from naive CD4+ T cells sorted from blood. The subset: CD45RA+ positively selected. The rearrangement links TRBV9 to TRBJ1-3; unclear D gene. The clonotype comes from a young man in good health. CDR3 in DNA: TGTGCCAGCAGCGTAGCTGCTTCGTCGGGTCTCGGAAACACCATATATTTT. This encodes CASSVAASSGLGNTIYF.